This passage covers 24 T cell receptor beta chains from one sample sequenced in a study of cytomegalovirus exposure and HLA in healthy donors. Only in-frame clones appear in the TCRdb table, and some are missing; sequencing was by immunoSEQ multiplex PCR. The table has some 250,000 clones, around 87% seen once. Sequencing input: PBMCs. Receptor source: a woman in her twenties or thirties in good health and CMV-seropositive.

The rearrangement joins TRBV19 to TRBJ2-2; maybe TRBD2 (5 bases). Looked up from germline, CDR1 is LNHDA and CDR2 is SQIVND (reference sequence). The CDR3 is 14 amino acids. Deletions cut 0 bases from V and 7 bases from J, with 9 bases between. The CDR3 loop reads CASSIDGEFGELFF. DNA of the CDR3: TGTGCCAGTAGTATAGACGGGGAATTCGGGGAGCTGTTTTTT.

This rearrangement joins TRBV10-1 to TRBJ2-3, with D possibly being TRBD2 (6 bases). Trimming stripped 3 bases from V and 3 bases from J, with 13 bases between. The germline CDR1 and CDR2 sequences are WNHNN and SYGVQD (reference sequence). There are 15 residues in the CDR3. The CDR3 DNA is TGCGCCAGCAGTGACGGCGGGACGGCAACAGATACGCAGTATTTT. Translation: CASSDGGTATDTQYF.

The chain employs TRBV28 and TRBJ1-2; D is unresolved. Trimming removed 3 bases from V and 6 bases from J, with 11 bases in between. CDR3 length equals 13 residues. In germline, CDR1 is MDHEN, CDR2 SYDVKM. The CDR3 DNA is TGTGCCAGCAGTTTTTATAGCTATAATGGCTACACCTTC. This gives the protein CASSFYSYNGYTF.

The V and J genes are TRBV6-1 and TRBJ2-2; no firm D call. CDR1 and CDR2 from the germline V gene are MNHNS and SASEGT. The CDR3 loop spans 14 amino acids. V lost 6 bases to trimming and J lost 1 base, with 9 bases between them. The CDR3 protein is CASREQLNTGELFF. The CDR3 DNA sequence: TGTGCCAGCAGGGAACAGTTGAACACCGGGGAGCTGTTTTTT.

The V and J genes are TRBV5-1 and TRBJ2-1; 11 positions agree with TRBD1. The J segment lost 4 bases and the V segment lost 4 bases, leaving 4 bases of the junction unmatched. This CDR3 comprises 15 residues. In germline, CDR1 is SGHRS, CDR2 YFSETQ. The CDR3 DNA sequence: TGCGCCAGCAGCGGGGGGACAGGGGGGTACAATGAGCAGTTCTTC. Its translation: CASSGGTGGYNEQFF. Using reference TRBV5-1 and TRBJ2-1 for the parts outside the CDR3, the full variable domain is KAGVTQTPRYLIKTRGQQVTLSCSPISGHRSVSWYQQTPGQGLQFLFEYFSETQRNKGNFPGRFSGRQFSNSRSEMNVSTLELGDSALYLCASSGGTGGYNEQFFGPGTRLTVL.

This clone was observed a handful of times. The chain links TRBV1 to TRBJ1-1; the D call TRBD1 from the table was never checked on the DNA. TRBV1 represents a pseudogene. This CDR3 spans 15 amino acids. Here the CDR3 DNA reads TGCACCAGCAGCCAAGCCCCCCCAGTGAACACTGAAGCTTTCTTT. This encodes CTSSQAPPVNTEAFF.

This chain joins TRBV4-1 and TRBJ1-1; D not resolved. Germline V gene data show CDR1 as MGHRA and CDR2 as YSYEKL. V lost 0 bases and J 6 bases, leaving 26 bases between the germline ends. The CDR3 runs 19 residues. The CDR3 bases are TGCGCCAGCAGCCAAGATGGGGTGTTCCGCCGGGATATTGGATCTGAAGCTTTCTTT. Translation: CASSQDGVFRRDIGSEAFF.

CDR3 loop: CAWSASGYTYEQYF. The CDR3 region has the DNA TGTGCCTGGAGTGCCAGCGGGTACACCTACGAGCAGTACTTC. The V gene is TRBV30, the J gene TRBJ2-7, with a tentative D call TRBD2 (6 bases). The CDR3 has 14 residues. V was clipped by 1 base and J by 2 bases, with 12 bases between them. Germline CDR1 GTSNPN, CDR2 SVGIG (reference sequence).

The V gene is TRBV5-1, the J gene TRBJ2-5, with D unresolved. Germline V gene lookup returns CDR1 SGHRS and CDR2 YFSETQ. V was pared by 1 base and J by 3 bases, with 7 bases between. CDR3 length: 13 amino acids. The CDR3 protein is CASSLWQKETQYF. The CDR3, as DNA: TGCGCCAGCAGCTTGTGGCAGAAAGAGACCCAGTACTTC.

The rearrangement links TRBV7-9 to TRBJ2-6; TRBD2 agrees at 7 bases. The CDR3 extends over 17 amino acids. V shed 5 bases and J 0 bases; nucleotides not matched to a gene: 7. Germline CDR1 and CDR2: SEHNR and FQNEAQ (reference sequence). The CDR3 coding sequence is TGTGCCAGCAGCCCTTGGGAGGGTTCCTCTGGGGCCAACGTCCTGACTTTC. Encoded protein: CASSPWEGSSGANVLTF.

The V call is TRBV27, the J call TRBJ1-1; D is unresolved. Per germline, CDR1 MNHEY and CDR2 SMNVEV (reference sequence). This CDR3 region has 14 residues. V lost 3 bases, J lost 1 base, and 9 bases lay in between. Written as DNA, the CDR3 is TGTGCCAGCAGTTTCGGGGTGGAGAACACTGAAGCTTTCTTT. Residues: CASSFGVENTEAFF.

The chain joins TRBV5-1 to TRBJ2-3; 11 bases match TRBD1. The CDR3 is 16 amino acids. Germline CDR1 SGHRS, CDR2 YFSETQ. After removal of 1 base from V and 4 bases from J, the junction contained 5 bases not matched to a gene. Here the CDR3 reads CASSLLGQGASDTQYF. The CDR3 nucleotides are TGCGCCAGCAGCTTGCTCGGACAGGGGGCCTCAGATACGCAGTATTTT.

This clone was counted a few times. This chain joins TRBV27 and TRBJ2-7; 10 positions match TRBD2. Per germline, CDR1 MNHEY and CDR2 SMNVEV (reference sequence). V lost 4 bases and J lost 3; bases outside the gene matches: 9. The length of the CDR3 is 16 residues. Here the CDR3 DNA reads TGTGCCAGCAGTTCAGAGACTAGCGGGCAAGTCTACGAGCAGTACTTC. Amino acids: CASSSETSGQVYEQYF.

This clone was counted once. The rearrangement links TRBV5-1 to TRBJ2-7; no clear D gene. From germline, CDR1 is SGHRS and CDR2 YFSETQ. Trimming pared 0 bases from V and 1 base from J, leaving 11 bases between. This CDR3 is 15 amino acids long. Written as DNA, the CDR3 is TGCGCCAGCAGCTTGGGCGACTTCAGATCCTACGAGCAGTACTTC. The encoded protein is CASSLGDFRSYEQYF.

The rearrangement links TRBV19 to TRBJ2-7, with D possibly matching TRBD1 (6 bases). V was trimmed by 4 bases and J by 9 bases, leaving 22 bases between them. This CDR3 is 15 amino acids long. Germline V gives CDR1 LNHDA, CDR2 SQIVND (reference sequence). CDR3 sequence: CASSTTGSPAVRQYF. The CDR3 nucleotides read TGTGCCAGTAGTACGACAGGTAGCCCGGCCGTCCGGCAGTACTTC.

This clone was detected only a few times. Its ends do not fully match the called genes, so a read error is possible. The chain combines TRBV20-1 with TRBJ2-7, with 9 bases aligning to TRBD1. Per germline, CDR1 DFQATT and CDR2 SNEGSKA (reference sequence). The CDR3 loop spans 11 amino acids. The CDR3 reads CSARDRADLNF. The CDR3 region has the DNA TGCAGTGCCCGGGACAGGGCCGACTTGAACTTC.

The CDR3 is CASSSTGEVYGYTF. In nucleotides, the CDR3 is TGTGCCAGCAGTTCTACAGGGGAGGTATATGGCTACACCTTC. The chain links TRBV27 to TRBJ1-2; 7 positions match TRBD1. The CDR3 runs 14 residues. Germline V gene data show CDR1 as MNHEY and CDR2 as SMNVEV (reference sequence). J gave up 5 bases and V 4 bases, and 7 bases lay outside the gene matches.

V usage is TRBV28 and J usage is TRBJ1-1; possibly TRBD1 for D (6 bases). The V gene lost 1 base and the J gene lost 4 bases, with 10 bases spanning the gap. The CDR3 runs to 14 residues. The germline CDR1 and CDR2 sequences are MDHEN and SYDVKM. The CDR3: CASSLLGAFTEAFF. The CDR3 DNA reads TGTGCCAGCAGTTTATTGGGGGCGTTCACTGAAGCTTTCTTT.

The V gene is TRBV10-3, the J gene TRBJ1-2; 10 bases are a match to TRBD1. J was trimmed by 1 base and V by 2 bases; bases with no gene match: 1. This CDR3 has 15 residues. The V gene's germline CDR1 is ENHRY and CDR2 SYGVKD. Written as DNA, the CDR3 is TGTGCCATCAGTGAGGACAGGGGGCTTAACTATGGCTACACCTTC. Its protein is CAISEDRGLNYGYTF.

The chain is built from TRBV19 and TRBJ2-3; D may be TRBD1 (6 bases). The CDR3 covers 16 residues. The germline V gene has CDR1 LNHDA and CDR2 SQIVND (reference sequence). V was trimmed by 4 bases and J by 3 bases, leaving 17 bases between them. The CDR3 is CASSNSDRLFTDTQYF. The CDR3 DNA sequence: TGTGCCAGTAGTAATTCAGACAGGCTGTTTACAGATACGCAGTATTTT.

The V gene is TRBV11-2, the J gene TRBJ2-7; tentative D call: TRBD2 (6 bases). The CDR3 runs 16 residues. Trimming removed 4 bases from V and 4 bases from J, with 20 bases in between. The germline V gene encodes CDR1 SGHAT and CDR2 FQNNGV. This CDR3 reads CASSSVDPGRLYEQYF. DNA for the CDR3: TGTGCCAGCAGCTCCGTGGACCCGGGGAGGTTGTACGAGCAGTACTTC.

V gene TRBV7-8 combines with J gene TRBJ2-4, with D unclear. CDR1 and CDR2 from the germline V gene are SGHVS and FQNEAQ. This CDR3 spans 16 amino acids. The V end lost 2 bases, the J end lost 0 bases, and 11 bases lay between the germline ends. The CDR3 here is CASSLLEGPAKNIQYF. CDR3 DNA: TGTGCCAGCAGCTTACTAGAAGGCCCAGCCAAAAACATTCAGTACTTC.

This chain connects TRBV5-1 to TRBJ1-5, with 9 positions matching TRBD1. This CDR3 spans 17 amino acids. Germline values: CDR1 SGHRS, CDR2 YFSETQ. After removal of 0 bases from V and 4 bases from J, the junction contained 8 bases not matched to a gene. The chain's CDR3 is CASSLGGQGNVNQPQHF. Written as DNA, the CDR3 is TGCGCCAGCAGCTTGGGGGGACAGGGTAACGTTAATCAGCCCCAGCATTTT. Drawing the rest from reference TRBV5-1 and TRBJ1-5, the complete variable domain is KAGVTQTPRYLIKTRGQQVTLSCSPISGHRSVSWYQQTPGQGLQFLFEYFSETQRNKGNFPGRFSGRQFSNSRSEMNVSTLELGDSALYLCASSLGGQGNVNQPQHFGDGTRLSIL.

V usage is TRBV6-5 and J usage is TRBJ2-7; D perhaps matches TRBD1 (8 bases). Germline V gene lookup returns CDR1 MNHEY and CDR2 SVGAGI. V lost 8 bases to trimming and J lost 0 bases, with 14 bases between them. This CDR3 spans 14 amino acids. The CDR3 protein is CASGLDRGSYEQYF. CDR3 nucleotide sequence: TGTGCCAGCGGACTAGACAGGGGCTCCTACGAGCAGTACTTC.